What follows are 25 T cell receptor beta chains derived from one specimen sequenced in a study of human T cells and chemical hapten exposure. Time point: patch test 1, 2 weeks after DPC sensitization. Noted treatment: therapeutic diphenylcyclopropenone sensitization with weekly scalp DPC. TCRdb redid the calling of the RACE reads with MiXCR, one entry per CDR3 protein. In the table there are some 180,000 distinct CDR3 sequences, 20% to 25% of which are singletons. The sequenced sample was whole blood, obtained in connection with sensitization to the hapten diphenylcyclopropenone (DPC). The receptors shown here come from a woman between 45 and 60 years old with alopecia areata. Some clones in this sample may be carry-over from other donors' samples.

The V call is TRBV29-1, the J call TRBJ1-1; maybe TRBD1 (6 bases). The germline V and J ends were trimmed by 7 bases and 1 base, with 13 bases remaining between them. The CDR3 spans 13 residues. Germline CDR1 and CDR2: SQVTM and ANQGSEA. The CDR3 DNA follows: TGCAGCGCGGGGGCGCGGGGGAACACTGAAGCTTTCTTT. Amino acids: CSAGARGNTEAFF.

This clonotype has just a few counts. This sequence joins TRBV20-1 and TRBJ2-3; TRBD2 agrees at 7 bases. Germline CDR1 and CDR2: DFQATT and SNEGSKA (reference sequence). J lost 1 base, V lost 3 bases, and 4 bases had no gene match. This CDR3 contains 14 residues. The CDR3 sequence: CSARYREGTDTQYF. CDR3 nucleotide sequence: TGCAGTGCTAGGTATCGGGAGGGCACAGATACGCAGTATTTT.

This chain joins TRBV28 and TRBJ2-7; 8 bases line up with TRBD1. The CDR3 consists of 14 residues. V lost 6 bases and J lost 4; bases outside the gene matches: 8. Germline CDR1 and CDR2: MDHEN and SYDVKM. The CDR3 loop is CASSSDRAPYEQYF. Written as DNA, the CDR3 is TGTGCCAGCAGCTCGGACAGGGCCCCTTACGAGCAGTACTTC.

The J gene is TRBJ2-2, the V gene TRBV5-1; tentative D call: TRBD1 (5 bases). The CDR3 totals 15 residues. Germline V gene sequence: CDR1 SGHRS, CDR2 YFSETQ. Trimming cost V 4 bases and J 5 bases, with 15 bases left between them. CDR3 amino acids: CASSGVQGSTGELFF. In DNA form, the CDR3 reads TGCGCCAGCAGCGGGGTGCAGGGCTCGACCGGGGAGCTGTTTTTT.

The chain employs TRBV27 and TRBJ2-4, with D perhaps given as TRBD1 or TRBD2 (5 bases each). Germline-derived CDR1 and CDR2 are MNHEY and SMNVEV (reference sequence). This CDR3 comprises 14 residues. Trimming cost V 6 bases and J 5 bases, with 14 bases left between them. In DNA form, the CDR3 reads TGTGCCAGCAGCCCCCAGGGTAGCGAAAACATTCAGTACTTC. Translating it yields CASSPQGSENIQYF.

This rearrangement joins TRBV29-1 to TRBJ2-7, with 10 bases that match TRBD2. The V gene end was trimmed by 5 bases and the J gene end by 3 bases; junction bases not matched to a gene: 7. The germline CDR1 and CDR2 sequences are SQVTM and ANQGSEA. The length of the CDR3 is 14 residues. The CDR3 sequence: CSVTPSGRNYEQYF. The DNA of the CDR3 is TGCAGCGTTACTCCTAGCGGGAGAAACTACGAGCAGTACTTC.

V and J are TRBV7-9 and TRBJ1-2; unclear D gene. The germline CDR1 and CDR2 sequences are SEHNR and FQNEAQ (reference sequence). The CDR3 runs 14 residues. Trimming removed 3 bases from V and 4 bases from J, with 12 bases in between. Here the CDR3 DNA reads TGTGCCAGCAGCTTCCAAACAGAGGTCTATGGCTACACCTTC. Protein sequence: CASSFQTEVYGYTF.

This clonotype showed up just a few times. The CDR3: CASSPLMILRQVPIVEQYF. CDR3 in DNA: TGTGCCAGTAGTCCCCTGATGATTCTCCGACAGGTGCCCATCGTGGAGCAGTACTTC. The chain has TRBV19 and TRBJ2-7, with D tentatively TRBD1 (6 bases). The V and J ends lost 5 bases and 7 bases respectively, with 33 bases between them. The CDR3 is made up of 19 amino acids. The germline V gene encodes CDR1 LNHDA and CDR2 SQIVND (reference sequence).

In its sample, this clonotype was seen many times. The J gene is TRBJ2-3, the V gene TRBV2; 10 nucleotides line up with TRBD2. Germline V gene lookup returns CDR1 SNHLY and CDR2 FYNNEI. J was trimmed by 3 bases and V by 6 bases; bases with no gene match: 6. This CDR3 comprises 15 residues. This chain's CDR3 is CASRPPGLATDTQYF. The CDR3 nucleotides read TGTGCCAGCAGGCCCCCGGGACTAGCGACAGATACGCAGTATTTT.

The chain carries TRBV2 and TRBJ2-3, with 10 bases matching TRBD1. CDR1 and CDR2 from the germline V gene are SNHLY and FYNNEI. After removal of 0 bases from V and 4 bases from J, the junction contained 10 bases not matched to a gene. This CDR3 contains 18 residues. CDR3 nucleotides: TGTGCCAGCAGTGAAGCGCTTCCTGGGACAGGGGAATCAGATACGCAGTATTTT. Translation gives CASSEALPGTGESDTQYF.

This clonotype was counted many times. This chain uses TRBV7-2 with TRBJ2-1; D unclear. The CDR3 extends over 16 amino acids. Trimming removed 5 bases at V and 2 bases at J, with 16 bases between. CDR1 is SGHTA, CDR2 FQGNSA, per germline. The CDR3 protein is CASSPRGAQPYNEQFF. CDR3 bases: TGTGCCAGCAGCCCCCGAGGAGCCCAGCCCTACAATGAGCAGTTCTTC.

This chain uses TRBV16 with TRBJ1-5; D is ambiguous. CDR3 length equals 12 residues. CDR1 KGHSY and CDR2 FQNENV come from the germline V gene. The V and J ends lost 7 bases and 4 bases respectively, with 8 bases between them. The DNA for the CDR3 is TGTGCCAGCAAGGGCGGGAATCAGCCCCAGCATTTT. Encoded protein: CASKGGNQPQHF. Based on the CDR3 plus reference TRBV16 and TRBJ1-5, the full variable domain is GEEVAQTPKHLVRGEGQKAKLYCAPIKGHSYVFWYQQVLKNEFKFLISFQNENVFDETGMPKERFSAKCLPNSPCSLEIQATKLEDSAVYFCASKGGNQPQHFGDGTRLSIL.

The sample holds a few counts of this clonotype. The chain has TRBV6-5 and TRBJ2-7; D possibly corresponds to TRBD2 (5 bases). Per the germline V gene, CDR1 is MNHEY and CDR2 is SVGAGI. This CDR3 contains 15 residues. V was pared by 0 bases and J by 3 bases, with 12 bases between. DNA for the CDR3: TGTGCCAGCAGTTACTCGAGGGTGGGCAGCTACGAGCAGTACTTC. Translating it yields CASSYSRVGSYEQYF.

In DNA form, the CDR3 reads TGTGCCATCAGTGAGCTTGGAGAGACCCAGTACTTC. Its protein is CAISELGETQYF. This chain connects TRBV10-3 to TRBJ2-5; D is unclear. Trimming took 2 bases from V and 4 from J, leaving 5 bases between them. Germline values: CDR1 ENHRY, CDR2 SYGVKD. The length of the CDR3 is 12 residues.

The V gene is TRBV7-6, the J gene TRBJ2-7; 8 bases map to TRBD1. Germline CDR1 is SGHVS and CDR2 is FNYEAQ. The CDR3 has 15 residues. J was trimmed by 3 bases and V by 4 bases; bases with no gene match: 8. CDR3 in DNA: TGTGCCAGCAGCTATACCCCTGGACAGGGCTACGAGCAGTACTTC. This gives the protein CASSYTPGQGYEQYF.

This clonotype was picked up a small number of times. The chain employs TRBV2 and TRBJ1-1; D uncertain. Trimming removed 3 bases from V and 0 bases from J, with 8 bases in between. The CDR3 is 14 amino acids. The germline CDR1 and CDR2 sequences are SNHLY and FYNNEI. Here the CDR3 reads CASSDETMNTEAFF. Written as DNA, the CDR3 is TGTGCCAGCAGTGATGAGACAATGAACACTGAAGCTTTCTTT.

The chain uses TRBV19 and TRBJ1-1; D gene uncertain. Per germline, CDR1 LNHDA and CDR2 SQIVND (reference sequence). V was pared by 7 bases and J by 1 base, with 22 bases between. This CDR3 contains 17 residues. CDR3 sequence reads: CASNSIGYGGPNTEAFF. CDR3 sequence (DNA): TGTGCCAGTAACTCTATTGGGTACGGCGGACCGAACACTGAAGCTTTCTTT.

This clonotype has only a few counts. The chain joins TRBV10-2 to TRBJ1-5, with 9 bases identical to TRBD1. The length of the CDR3 is 13 residues. V dropped 6 bases and J dropped 9; count of bases not matched to a gene: 6. Germline CDR1 reads WSHSY; CDR2 reads SAAADI. In DNA form, the CDR3 reads TGCGCCAGCAGAGACAGGGGGGATGCGCCCCAGCATTTT. It codes for CASRDRGDAPQHF.

This clonotype has only a few counts. V usage is TRBV20-1 and J usage is TRBJ2-1; D is perhaps TRBD1 (6 bases). Germline values: CDR1 DFQATT, CDR2 SNEGSKA (reference sequence). The V end lost 4 bases, the J end lost 2 bases, and 12 bases lay between the germline ends. The CDR3 contains 14 residues. CDR3 sequence: CSAIDRFTYNEQFF. CDR3 DNA sequence: TGCAGTGCTATCGACAGGTTCACCTACAATGAGCAGTTCTTC.

The chain employs TRBV7-2 and TRBJ1-2; D is perhaps TRBD1 (6 bases). The CDR3 contains 15 residues. V was clipped by 5 bases and J by 5 bases, with 18 bases between them. Germline V gene sequence: CDR1 SGHTA, CDR2 FQGNSA. Here the CDR3 reads CASSPRGTHGYGYTF. The CDR3 nucleotides read TGTGCCAGCAGCCCCAGGGGTACCCATGGTTATGGCTACACCTTC.

The rearrangement links TRBV28 to TRBJ2-5; D not resolved. V was pared by 6 bases and J by 4 bases, with 15 bases between. The CDR3 is 14 residues long. Germline-derived CDR1 and CDR2 are MDHEN and SYDVKM. The CDR3 bases are TGTGCCAGCAGACAACTTCTCGATGGAGAGACCCAGTACTTC. This gives the protein CASRQLLDGETQYF.

This clonotype was counted between two and nine times. The J gene is TRBJ2-7, the V gene TRBV27; 8 bases are a match to TRBD1. CDR1 is MNHEY and CDR2 is SMNVEV in the germline V gene (reference sequence). The CDR3 totals 15 residues. Trimming took 4 bases from V and 7 from J; bases not matched to a gene: 12. In DNA form, the CDR3 reads TGTGCCAGCAGTTCCTCAGGGGGCGGGACGGATGAGCAGTACTTC. Amino acid sequence: CASSSSGGGTDEQYF.

The rearrangement links TRBV6-1 to TRBJ2-1; D gene uncertain. CDR3 length: 14 amino acids. V lost 4 bases and J 6 bases, leaving 13 bases between the germline ends. CDR1 is MNHNS, CDR2 SASEGT, per germline. CDR3 in amino acids: CASSAGSVFNEQFF. DNA for the CDR3: TGTGCCAGCAGTGCGGGCAGCGTTTTCAATGAGCAGTTCTTC.

This clonotype has a handful of counts. The chain uses TRBV20-1 and TRBJ2-1; D call uncertain. Germline CDR1 and CDR2: DFQATT and SNEGSKA (reference sequence). The length of the CDR3 is 12 residues. Trimming cost V 3 bases and J 4 bases, with 7 bases left between them. The CDR3 DNA sequence: TGCAGTGCTAGTGGAATTTACAATGAGCAGTTCTTC. This translates into CSASGIYNEQFF.

V and J are TRBV29-1 and TRBJ2-7; 10 positions agree with TRBD1. CDR3 length: 14 amino acids. With 7 bases clipped from V and 4 bases from J, the junction kept 10 bases outside the gene matches. From germline, CDR1 is SQVTM and CDR2 ANQGSEA. CDR3 sequence: CSARSTGGRYEQYF. DNA for the CDR3: TGCAGCGCTCGATCGACAGGGGGCAGGTACGAGCAGTACTTC.